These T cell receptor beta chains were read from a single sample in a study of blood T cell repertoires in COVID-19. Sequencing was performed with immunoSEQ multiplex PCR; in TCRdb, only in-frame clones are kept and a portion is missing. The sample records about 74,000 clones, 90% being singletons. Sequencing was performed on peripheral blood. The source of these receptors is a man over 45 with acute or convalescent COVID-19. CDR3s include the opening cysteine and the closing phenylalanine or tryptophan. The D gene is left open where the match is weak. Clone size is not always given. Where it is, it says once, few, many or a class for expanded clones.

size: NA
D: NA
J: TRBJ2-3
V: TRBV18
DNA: TGTGCCAGCTCACCAGGGCAGGGATCGGCAGATACGCAGTATTTT
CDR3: CASSPGQGSADTQYF

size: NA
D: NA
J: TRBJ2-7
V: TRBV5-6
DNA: TGTGCCAGCAGCTTGCCGGGTTACGAGCAGTACTTC
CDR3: CASSLPGYEQYF

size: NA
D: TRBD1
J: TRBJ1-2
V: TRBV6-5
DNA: TGTGCCAGCAGTACCGGACAGGGCTATGGCTACACCTTC
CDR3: CASSTGQGYGYTF

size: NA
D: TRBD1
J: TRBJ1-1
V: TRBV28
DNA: TGTGCCAGCATTGAAGGGACAGACTACACTGAAGCTTTCTTT
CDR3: CASIEGTDYTEAFF

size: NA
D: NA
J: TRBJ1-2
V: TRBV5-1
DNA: TGCGCCAGCAGCCCCGAGAGGCAGGGCGGCTACACCTTC
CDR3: CASSPERQGGYTF

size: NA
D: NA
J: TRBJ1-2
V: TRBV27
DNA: TGTGCCAGCAGTTTTGGACAGTCGTTTTATGGCTACACCTTC
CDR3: CASSFGQSFYGYTF

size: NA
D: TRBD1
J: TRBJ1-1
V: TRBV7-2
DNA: TGTGCCAGCAGCTTGGTGGACAGGGGATACACTGAAGCTTTCTTT
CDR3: CASSLVDRGYTEAFF

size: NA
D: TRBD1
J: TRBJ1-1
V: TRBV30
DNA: TGTGCCTGGAGTGCCGTTGAGGGGGCTGGAACTGAAGCTTTCTTT
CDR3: CAWSAVEGAGTEAFF

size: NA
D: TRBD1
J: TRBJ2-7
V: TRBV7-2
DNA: TGTGCCAGCAGCAGACAGGGAAACTACGAGCAGTACTTC
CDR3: CASSRQGNYEQYF

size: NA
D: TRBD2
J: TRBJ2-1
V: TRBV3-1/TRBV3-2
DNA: TGTGCCAGCAGCCAGACTAGCGGGGGTAACAATGAGCAGTTCTTC
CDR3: CASSQTSGGNNEQFF

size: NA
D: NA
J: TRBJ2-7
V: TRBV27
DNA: TGTGCCAGCAGTTTTAGGACAAACTACGGCGAGCAGTACTTC
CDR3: CASSFRTNYGEQYF

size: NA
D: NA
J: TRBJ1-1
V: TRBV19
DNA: TGTGCCAGCGGAGGGCAGCCAGGTATGCCTGAAGCTTTCTTT
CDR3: CASGGQPGMPEAFF

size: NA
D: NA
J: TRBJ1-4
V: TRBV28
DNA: TGTGCCAGCAGTGCAGGGTATTTACTGTTTTTT
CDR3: CASSAGYLLFF

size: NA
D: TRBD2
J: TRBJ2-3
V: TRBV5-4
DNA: TGTGCCAGCAGCTTGGCGATAGCGGGAGGGAGAACAGATACGCAGTATTTT
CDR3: CASSLAIAGGRTDTQYF

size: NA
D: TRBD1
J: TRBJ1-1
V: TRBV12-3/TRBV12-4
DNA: TGTGCCGGGGGAGGACAGGGCGGCACTGAAGCTTTCTTT
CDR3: CAGGGQGGTEAFF

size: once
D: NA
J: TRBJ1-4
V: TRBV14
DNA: TGTGCCAGCAGCCAAGAAACATTTGGTGAAAAACTGTTTTTT
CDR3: CASSQETFGEKLFF